Below, 5 T cell receptor beta chains from the same sample are listed, as sequenced in a study of control samples from healthy donors and cancer patients. Sequenced by immunoSEQ multiplex PCR; TCRdb stores in-frame clones only, minus some. The data hold tens of thousands of clones, with around 97% observed a single time. Input material: blood. The receptors stem from a young woman in good health.

The chain links TRBV10-2 to TRBJ2-3; TRBD2 aligns across 12 bases. The germline V gene encodes CDR1 WSHSY and CDR2 SAAADI. V lost 4 bases, J lost 2 bases, and 19 bases stayed unmatched. There are 21 residues in the CDR3. CDR3 DNA: TGCGCCAGCAGTGTAGGGGCAATGGGACTAGCGGGTAGTGGTCACACAGATACGCAGTATTTT. Protein sequence: CASSVGAMGLAGSGHTDTQYF.

This clone was counted a single time. V and J are TRBV3-1 (or the pseudogene TRBV3-2) and TRBJ1-2, with D unclear. V shed 3 bases and J shed 4 bases, with 9 bases lying between them. This CDR3 is 13 amino acids long. The germline gives CDR1 LGHDT, CDR2 YNNKEL (reference sequence). DNA of the CDR3: TGTGCCAGCAGCCATAGTCAGACCTATGGCTACACCTTC. It translates to CASSHSQTYGYTF.

J is TRBJ1-5 and V is TRBV6-5, with D tentatively TRBD1 (6 bases). The CDR3 covers 15 residues. CDR1 and CDR2 from the germline V gene are MNHEY and SVGAGI. With 5 bases removed from V and 7 bases from J, the gap between germline ends came to 18 bases. The chain's CDR3 is CASSPAGGLGQPQHF. In nucleotides, the CDR3 is TGTGCCAGCAGTCCCGCGGGGGGGCTCGGGCAGCCCCAGCATTTT.

V is TRBV27 and J is TRBJ1-2, with 9 nucleotides matching TRBD1. Trimming cost V 3 bases and J 7 bases; bases outside gene matches: 3. Germline V gene data show CDR1 as MNHEY and CDR2 as SMNVEV (reference sequence). The CDR3 has 13 amino acids. CDR3 sequence reads: CASSFHRGLGYTF. Here the CDR3 DNA reads TGTGCCAGCAGTTTCCACAGGGGGCTTGGCTACACCTTC.

This chain uses TRBV7-8 with TRBJ1-6; 8 nucleotides align to TRBD1. This CDR3 is 16 amino acids long. CDR1 and CDR2 (germline): SGHVS, FQNEAQ. With V trimmed by 4 bases and J by 10 bases, 12 bases remained unmatched. CDR3 residues: CASSSTPTGAQSPLHF. DNA of the CDR3: TGTGCCAGCAGCTCAACGCCGACAGGGGCTCAATCACCCCTCCACTTT.